The 16 T cell receptor beta chains below were found in one sample sequenced in a study of OX40 agonist ivuxolimab in advanced cancers. Only in-frame clones appear in the TCRdb table, and some are missing; sequencing was by immunoSEQ multiplex PCR. In the table there are 100,000 or so clones, around 86% of which are singletons. The source was CD4+ or CD8+ T cells sorted from blood, collected in a trial of the OX40 agonist ivuxolimab. Receptors originate from an adult with an advanced solid tumor such as melanoma, head and neck, liver or kidney cancer.

This clone came up once. This chain links TRBV5-1 with TRBJ2-4; D ambiguous. Germline CDR1 is SGHRS and CDR2 is YFSETQ. V lost 3 bases and J lost 0, with 7 bases in between. The CDR3 extends over 14 amino acids. CDR3 in amino acids: CASSYGLAKNIQYF. For the CDR3, the DNA is TGCGCCAGCAGCTACGGCCTAGCCAAAAACATTCAGTACTTC.

The gene calls are TRBV7-9 and TRBJ2-3; 9 bases line up with TRBD2. V was pared by 5 bases and J by 7 bases, with 10 bases of the junction left unmatched. In germline, CDR1 is SEHNR, CDR2 FQNEAQ (reference sequence). The length of the CDR3 is 15 residues. CDR3 DNA: TGTGCCAGCAGCCCGGGACTAGCCATTAGGAATACGCAGTATTTT. It specifies CASSPGLAIRNTQYF.

The chain couples TRBV7-3 to TRBJ2-1; unclear D gene. The CDR3 sequence is 15 residues long. The germline gives CDR1 SGHTA, CDR2 FQGTGA. The V and J ends lost 4 bases and 8 bases respectively, with 18 bases between them. CDR3 DNA sequence: TGTGCCAGCAGCTCCTTGGGTTCCCCGGCCGATGAGCAGTTCTTC. Translation: CASSSLGSPADEQFF. Complete variable domain (other parts from reference TRBV7-3 and TRBJ2-1): GAGVSQTPSNKVTEKGKYVELRCDPISGHTALYWYRQSLGQGPEFLIYFQGTGAADDSGLPNDRFFAVRPEGSVSTLKIQRTERGDSAVYLCASSSLGSPADEQFFGPGTRLTVL.

This clone has a single count. The chain combines TRBV2 with TRBJ2-7; 7 bases map to TRBD1. V lost 8 bases to trimming and J lost 13 bases; unmatched junction nucleotides: 11. CDR1 SNHLY and CDR2 FYNNEI come from the germline V gene. This CDR3 comprises 11 residues. The CDR3, as DNA: TGTGCCAGCGCCCCCCGGGACAGTTCTTACTTC. As protein: CASAPRDSSYF.

Of note for this clone: Other DNA sequences in this specimen translate into the identical CDR3. The chain uses TRBV5-1 and TRBJ1-1; D unresolved. The V end lost 4 bases, the J end lost 0 bases, and 10 bases lay between the germline ends. The CDR3 contains 14 residues. CDR1 is SGHRS, CDR2 YFSETQ, per germline. The chain's CDR3 is CASSPGQVNTEAFF. As DNA, the CDR3 is TGCGCCAGCAGCCCTGGTCAAGTGAACACTGAAGCTTTCTTT.

This chain joins TRBV5-1 and TRBJ2-2; D remains ambiguous. This CDR3 comprises 14 residues. V lost 4 bases to trimming and J lost 3 bases, with 10 bases between them. The germline gives CDR1 SGHRS, CDR2 YFSETQ. CDR3 sequence (DNA): TGCGCCAGCAGCCAGGTTTTTGACACCGGGGAGCTGTTTTTT. It specifies CASSQVFDTGELFF.

The gene calls are TRBV7-9 and TRBJ2-1, with D unresolved. The CDR3 sequence is 15 residues long. Trimming removed 0 bases at V and 9 bases at J, with 15 bases between. Germline loops: CDR1 SEHNR, CDR2 FQNEAQ (reference sequence). This CDR3 is CASSLAGSISGEQFF. Here the CDR3 DNA reads TGTGCCAGCAGCTTAGCGGGGTCCATTTCGGGTGAGCAGTTCTTC.

The V and J genes are TRBV6-5 and TRBJ1-6; D not certain. Trimming pared 10 bases from V and 8 bases from J, leaving 15 bases between. The germline gives CDR1 MNHEY, CDR2 SVGAGI. The CDR3 has 13 residues. CDR3 sequence reads: CATIISPDSPLHF. CDR3 coding DNA: TGTGCCACCATAATCAGCCCCGATTCACCCCTCCACTTT.

The chain links TRBV7-2 to TRBJ1-2; D uncertain. The CDR3 extends over 12 amino acids. Germline V gene sequence: CDR1 SGHTA, CDR2 FQGNSA. The V end lost 3 bases, the J end lost 6 bases, and 8 bases lay between the germline ends. DNA of the CDR3: TGTGCCAGCAGCTTGGGGAAGAATGGCTACACCTTC. It is translated as CASSLGKNGYTF.

This chain uses TRBV11-3 with TRBJ2-2; D is perhaps TRBD1 (6 bases). Per the germline V gene, CDR1 is SGHNT and CDR2 is YENEEA. Trimming left V 2 bases short and J 4 bases short, with 8 bases between. The CDR3 spans 14 residues. CDR3 bases: TGTGCCAGCAGCTTAACAGGGACCACCGGGGAGCTGTTTTTT. This translates into CASSLTGTTGELFF.

The chain carries TRBV27 and TRBJ1-4, with a tentative D call TRBD1 (5 bases). The CDR3 has 17 amino acids. Germline V gene sequence: CDR1 MNHEY, CDR2 SMNVEV (reference sequence). V gave up 4 bases and J gave up 8 bases, with 23 bases separating them. CDR3 sequence reads: CASSSRGLSGLGEKLFF. The CDR3 nucleotides are TGTGCCAGCAGTTCCCGTGGATTATCAGGGCTAGGGGAAAAACTGTTTTTT.

V usage is TRBV9 and J usage is TRBJ1-2, with a tentative D call TRBD1 (5 bases). V was shortened by 2 bases and J by 5 bases, with 10 bases between the two germline ends. The CDR3 is made up of 13 amino acids. From germline, CDR1 is SGDLS and CDR2 YYNGEE. CDR3 nucleotides: TGTGCCAGCAGCGTCGATGACAGATATGGCTACACCTTC. Its translation is CASSVDDRYGYTF. The whole variable domain, remainder taken from reference TRBV9 and TRBJ1-2, is DSGVTQTPKHLITATGQRVTLRCSPRSGDLSVYWYQQSLDQGLQFLIQYYNGEERAKGNILERFSAQQFPDLHSELNLSSLELGDSALYFCASSVDDRYGYTFGSGTRLTVV.

The gene calls are TRBV6-5 and TRBJ2-7, with 7 bases matching TRBD1. V dropped 2 bases and J dropped 3; count of bases not matched to a gene: 4. The CDR3 is 14 residues long. CDR1 is MNHEY and CDR2 is SVGAGI in the germline V gene. CDR3 sequence reads: CASSYPGQLYEQYF. The DNA of the CDR3 is TGTGCCAGCAGTTACCCGGGACAGCTCTACGAGCAGTACTTC.

This clone was recorded once. V is TRBV27 and J is TRBJ1-5, with a possible D match to TRBD1 (5 bases). CDR1 and CDR2 from the germline V gene are MNHEY and SMNVEV (reference sequence). The CDR3 loop spans 17 amino acids. The V gene lost 4 bases and the J gene lost 4 bases, with 20 bases spanning the gap. Here the CDR3 DNA reads TGTGCCAGCAGTTCAATCCCCCAGGGTTTGGGGAATCAGCCCCAGCATTTT. It yields the protein CASSSIPQGLGNQPQHF.

This chain connects TRBV2 to TRBJ1-1; 8 positions agree with TRBD1. J gave up 6 bases and V 11 bases, and 5 bases lay outside the gene matches. The CDR3 covers 11 residues. In germline, CDR1 is SNHLY, CDR2 FYNNEI. The CDR3 sequence is CAADRAAEAFF. The CDR3 DNA reads as TGTGCCGCGGACAGGGCCGCTGAAGCTTTCTTT. Based on the CDR3 plus reference TRBV2 and TRBJ1-1, the full variable domain is EPEVTQTPSHQVTQMGQEVILRCVPISNHLYFYWYRQILGQKVEFLVSFYNNEISEKSEIFDDQFSVERPDGSNFTLKIRSTKLEDSAMYFCAADRAAEAFFGQGTRLTVV.

The J gene is TRBJ2-1, the V gene TRBV4-1; D may be TRBD2 (6 bases). CDR3 length equals 18 residues. Trimming left V 4 bases short and J 5 bases short, with 24 bases between. The germline gives CDR1 MGHRA, CDR2 YSYEKL. The CDR3 sequence is CASSLTQPDERVNNEQFF. The CDR3 DNA reads as TGCGCCAGCAGCCTCACTCAACCGGACGAGCGGGTCAACAATGAGCAGTTCTTC.